These 29 T cell receptor beta chains share one sample of origin, sequenced in a study of shared clonotypes between healthy human individuals. Some clones are missing from TCRdb's copy, which holds only in-frame ones; the method was immunoSEQ multiplex PCR. This sample has approximately 2.3 million clones, with more than 80% found just once. Sequencing input: naive CD4+ T cells from PBMCs. The subset denotes: CD45RA+ positively selected. These receptor sequences come from a man aged 18 to 29 in good health. Some clones in this sample may be carry-over from other donors' samples.

J is TRBJ2-7 and V is TRBV5-1; the D gene is possibly TRBD1 (5 bases). Trimming took off 1 base at V and 2 bases at J, with 13 bases between the two ends. The CDR3 loop spans 15 amino acids. Germline CDR1 reads SGHRS; CDR2 reads YFSETQ. The CDR3 DNA reads as TGCGCCAGCAGCTTGTTAACGGACACTACCTACGAGCAGTACTTC. Translation gives CASSLLTDTTYEQYF.

The J gene is TRBJ2-1, the V gene TRBV5-1; 11 nucleotides match TRBD2. CDR1 and CDR2 from the germline V gene are SGHRS and YFSETQ. V shed 0 bases, J shed 7 bases, and the junction held 6 bases outside the gene matches. The CDR3 has 16 residues. The CDR3 DNA sequence: TGCGCCAGCAGCTTGGTTCTAGCGGGAGGTTCAAATGAGCAGTTCTTC. Protein: CASSLVLAGGSNEQFF.

The chain uses TRBV18 and TRBJ2-2, with D perhaps assigned TRBD1 or TRBD2 (5 bases each). Germline CDR1 is KGHSH and CDR2 is LQKENI. V lost 4 bases, J lost 3 bases, and 9 bases lay in between. CDR3 size: 14 residues. CDR3 DNA sequence: TGTGCCAGCTCACAGGGGACGGACACCGGGGAGCTGTTTTTT. It translates to CASSQGTDTGELFF. The whole variable domain, filled in from reference TRBV18 and TRBJ2-2, reads NAGVMQNPRHLVRRRGQEARLRCSPMKGHSHVYWYRQLPEEGLKFMVYLQKENIIDESGMPKERFSAEFPKEGPSILRIQQVVRGDSAAYFCASSQGTDTGELFFGEGSRLTVL.

The V call is TRBV29-1, the J call TRBJ1-5; TRBD1 agrees at 8 bases. CDR3 length equals 12 residues. The germline CDR1 and CDR2 sequences are SQVTM and ANQGSEA. Germline trimming cut 6 bases from V and 7 bases from J; bases unmatched to any gene: 5. The CDR3 loop reads CSVGTGGQPQHF. As DNA, the CDR3 is TGCAGCGTGGGGACAGGCGGACAGCCCCAGCATTTT.

CDR3 coding DNA: TGTGCCAGCAGCTTTGGTCTTTCCGGGGATACGCAGTATTTT. It is translated as CASSFGLSGDTQYF. J is TRBJ2-3 and V is TRBV7-9; D unresolved. V was clipped by 3 bases and J by 6 bases, with 13 bases between them. CDR1 SEHNR and CDR2 FQNEAQ come from the germline V gene (reference sequence). The CDR3 totals 14 residues.

This chain uses TRBV19 with TRBJ2-1; 13 bases map to TRBD2. The CDR3 totals 15 residues. After removal of 3 bases from V and 7 bases from J, the junction contained 3 bases not matched to a gene. Germline V gene data show CDR1 as LNHDA and CDR2 as SQIVND (reference sequence). CDR3 region: CASSIWTSGRNEQFF. DNA for the CDR3: TGTGCCAGTAGTATCTGGACTAGCGGGAGAAATGAGCAGTTCTTC.

The V gene is TRBV25-1, the J gene TRBJ2-2; D is possibly TRBD2 (5 bases). This CDR3 has 14 residues. The V end lost 6 bases, the J end lost 1 base, and 9 bases lay between the germline ends. Germline CDR1 MGHDK, CDR2 SYGVNS. CDR3 sequence reads: CASSGKMNTGELFF. CDR3 in DNA: TGTGCCAGCAGCGGGAAAATGAACACCGGGGAGCTGTTTTTT.

This chain connects TRBV9 to TRBJ2-2; D is undetermined. The CDR3 sequence is 14 residues long. Germline CDR1 is SGDLS and CDR2 is YYNGEE. V was pared by 3 bases and J by 5 bases, with 11 bases between. The CDR3: CASSAHSGTGELFF. CDR3 DNA: TGTGCCAGCAGCGCCCACTCCGGGACCGGGGAGCTGTTTTTT.

The chain combines TRBV5-1 with TRBJ1-1, with TRBD1 as a possible D gene (6 bases). Germline CDR1 SGHRS, CDR2 YFSETQ. The CDR3 runs 12 residues. Trimming removed 3 bases from V and 8 bases from J, with 11 bases in between. The CDR3 DNA is TGCGCCAGCAGCTCAAAAACAGGGGAAGCTTTCTTT. It is translated as CASSSKTGEAFF.

CDR3 bases: TGTGCCAGCAGCCAAGATGAGGGTTTGAGGCGGAAAGGGGATGAGCAGTTCTTC. Its protein is CASSQDEGLRRKGDEQFF. This chain uses TRBV4-2 with TRBJ2-1; tentatively, D is TRBD1 or TRBD2 (5 bases each). Germline-derived CDR1 and CDR2 are LGHNA and YNFKEQ. The CDR3 is 18 amino acids. V lost 0 bases and J 8 bases, leaving 23 bases between the germline ends.

The V call is TRBV4-1, the J call TRBJ2-6; D unresolved. This CDR3 spans 16 amino acids. The germline gives CDR1 MGHRA, CDR2 YSYEKL. Between the trimmed V and J ends, which lost 0 bases and 4 bases, there was a span of 10 bases. Here the CDR3 DNA reads TGCGCCAGCAGCCAAGAATGGCAAGCGGGGGCCAACGTCCTGACTTTC. Amino acid sequence: CASSQEWQAGANVLTF.

V usage is TRBV4-1 and J usage is TRBJ1-5, with D unresolved. Trimming removed 4 bases from V and 6 bases from J, with 16 bases in between. This CDR3 contains 15 residues. Germline V gives CDR1 MGHRA, CDR2 YSYEKL. The CDR3 DNA is TGCGCCAGCAGCCCGGGTCCCACGGCGGCTCAGCCCCAGCATTTT. Translation gives CASSPGPTAAQPQHF.

The chain combines TRBV7-9 with TRBJ1-2, with D unclear. The length of the CDR3 is 13 residues. V gave up 1 base and J gave up 8 bases, with 11 bases separating them. Germline V gene sequence: CDR1 SEHNR, CDR2 FQNEAQ (reference sequence). CDR3 in amino acids: CASSLGEPAGYTF. The CDR3 DNA is TGTGCCAGCAGCTTAGGAGAGCCTGCGGGCTACACCTTC.

The V and J genes are TRBV28 and TRBJ1-3; D ambiguous. The ends were cut back, 5 bases at V and 0 bases at J, with 14 bases in the middle. Germline V lookup: CDR1 MDHEN, CDR2 SYDVKM. The CDR3 extends over 16 amino acids. The CDR3: CASSGSGLNSGNTIYF. In DNA, the CDR3 is TGTGCCAGCAGTGGCTCCGGGCTGAACTCTGGAAACACCATATATTTT.

The genes are TRBV10-3 and TRBJ2-3; TRBD2 matches at 9 bases. Trimming took 3 bases from V and 4 from J; bases not matched to a gene: 5. The CDR3 runs 15 residues. Germline V gives CDR1 ENHRY, CDR2 SYGVKD. The CDR3 nucleotides are TGTGCCATCAGTGATAGCGGGAGTGTGGCAGATACGCAGTATTTT. This sequence encodes CAISDSGSVADTQYF.

This clone was seen only once. This rearrangement joins TRBV27 to TRBJ2-3, with D unclear. V shed 6 bases and J shed 4 bases, with 11 bases lying between them. CDR3 size: 13 residues. The germline gives CDR1 MNHEY, CDR2 SMNVEV (reference sequence). The CDR3 is CASSAWASDTQYF. DNA for the CDR3: TGTGCCAGCAGCGCCTGGGCGTCAGATACGCAGTATTTT.

The chain carries TRBV14 and TRBJ2-2, with D perhaps assigned TRBD1 or TRBD2 (5 bases each). The CDR3 has 14 amino acids. Germline CDR1 SGHDN, CDR2 FVKESK. Deletions cut 4 bases from V and 6 bases from J, with 12 bases between. Written as DNA, the CDR3 is TGTGCCAGCAGCCCACGAGGGGTGCCCGGGGAGCTGTTTTTT. Amino acid sequence: CASSPRGVPGELFF.

The chain links TRBV19 to TRBJ2-4; weak D call: TRBD1 (6 bases). The V end was cut by 4 bases, the J end by 2 bases, with 9 bases between. Germline CDR1 and CDR2: LNHDA and SQIVND (reference sequence). The CDR3 covers 14 residues. CDR3 in amino acids: CASSTRGTKNIQYF. CDR3 in DNA: TGTGCCAGTAGTACCAGGGGTACCAAAAACATTCAGTACTTC.

The CDR3 is CASSLGGFEEQYF. The DNA for the CDR3 is TGCGCCAGCAGCTTAGGCGGCTTCGAGGAGCAGTACTTC. The V and J genes are TRBV5-1 and TRBJ2-7; no firm D call. V was clipped by 2 bases and J by 7 bases, with 13 bases between them. Germline CDR1 SGHRS, CDR2 YFSETQ. The CDR3 contains 13 residues. The full variable domain, with the rest looked up from reference TRBV5-1 and TRBJ2-7, is KAGVTQTPRYLIKTRGQQVTLSCSPISGHRSVSWYQQTPGQGLQFLFEYFSETQRNKGNFPGRFSGRQFSNSRSEMNVSTLELGDSALYLCASSLGGFEEQYFGPGTRLTVT.

The chain combines TRBV4-2 with TRBJ1-3; D might be TRBD1 (5 bases). V lost 4 bases, J lost 2 bases, and 21 bases lay in between. This CDR3 region has 18 residues. Germline lookup yields CDR1 LGHNA and CDR2 YNFKEQ. The CDR3 loop reads CASSPEGSQVSAGNTIYF. In DNA form, the CDR3 reads TGTGCCAGCAGCCCGGAGGGGAGCCAGGTTTCGGCTGGAAACACCATATATTTT.

The chain uses TRBV2 and TRBJ2-2; D gene ambiguous. Deletions cut 0 bases from V and 5 bases from J, with 7 bases between. Germline V gene sequence: CDR1 SNHLY, CDR2 FYNNEI. The CDR3 is 14 residues long. The CDR3, as DNA: TGTGCCAGCAGTGAAGCTGGGCTGACCGGGGAGCTGTTTTTT. This sequence encodes CASSEAGLTGELFF.

The chain couples TRBV5-1 to TRBJ1-1; 10 bases line up with TRBD1. CDR3 length equals 16 residues. V shed 7 bases and J 5 bases; nucleotides not matched to a gene: 14. Germline values: CDR1 SGHRS, CDR2 YFSETQ. The chain's CDR3 is CASYTGSGTGVTEAFF. The CDR3 coding sequence is TGCGCCAGCTATACCGGGTCCGGGACAGGGGTAACTGAAGCTTTCTTT.

This chain joins TRBV19 and TRBJ1-1; perhaps TRBD1 as D (5 bases). This CDR3 is built from 15 residues. Trimming shortened V by 6 bases and J by 1 base, and 15 bases separated the two germline ends. Germline CDR1 is LNHDA and CDR2 is SQIVND (reference sequence). The CDR3 DNA reads TGTGCCAGTAGGGACAAAACACGGGAGAACACTGAAGCTTTCTTT. Translating it yields CASRDKTRENTEAFF. The full variable domain, completed using reference TRBV19 and TRBJ1-1, is DGGITQSPKYLFRKEGQNVTLSCEQNLNHDAMYWYRQDPGQGLRLIYYSQIVNDFQKGDIAEGYSVSREKKESFPLTVTSAQKNPTAFYLCASRDKTRENTEAFFGQGTRLTVV.

This clone occurred once. The sample carries other DNA sequences with the same CDR3. The CDR3 spells CAWSVRQNYGYTF. In nucleotides, the CDR3 is TGTGCCTGGAGTGTACGACAAAACTATGGCTACACCTTC. The V gene is TRBV30, the J gene TRBJ1-2, with D unresolved. The V and J ends lost 0 bases and 2 bases respectively, with 7 bases between them. The CDR3 has 13 residues. CDR1 is GTSNPN, CDR2 SVGIG, per germline (reference sequence).

This chain links TRBV7-9 with TRBJ2-3; D remains ambiguous. CDR3 length: 11 residues. CDR1 is SEHNR, CDR2 FQNEAQ, per germline (reference sequence). Trimming removed 2 bases from V and 6 bases from J, with 3 bases in between. The CDR3 reads CASSLYDTQYF. In DNA, the CDR3 is TGTGCCAGCAGCTTATACGATACGCAGTATTTT. The entire variable domain, with the rest obtained from reference TRBV7-9 and TRBJ2-3, is as follows: DTGVSQNPRHKITKRGQNVTFRCDPISEHNRLYWYRQTLGQGPEFLTYFQNEAQLEKSRLLSDRFSAERPKGSFSTLEIQRTEQGDSAMYLCASSLYDTQYFGPGTRLTVL.

The J gene is TRBJ1-3, the V gene TRBV29-1; the D gene is possibly TRBD1 (5 bases). The length of the CDR3 is 12 residues. The V end lost 7 bases, the J end lost 5 bases, and 12 bases lay between the germline ends. Per germline, CDR1 SQVTM and CDR2 ANQGSEA. CDR3 residues: CSAQDIRNTIYF. DNA for the CDR3: TGCAGCGCACAGGACATCAGAAACACCATATATTTT.

This rearrangement joins TRBV4-2 to TRBJ2-7; D remains ambiguous. Germline V gene sequence: CDR1 LGHNA, CDR2 YNFKEQ. Deletions cut 1 base from V and 2 bases from J, with 12 bases between. The CDR3 sequence is 15 residues long. CDR3 in DNA: TGTGCCAGCAGCCAAGCGTCCTCTACCCCCTACGAGCAGTACTTC. Protein sequence: CASSQASSTPYEQYF.

In this sample, this clone turned up a few times. J is TRBJ2-7 and V is TRBV25-1; D is ambiguous. CDR1 is MGHDK and CDR2 is SYGVNS in the germline V gene. The CDR3 contains 13 residues. Trimming shortened V by 3 bases and J by 4 bases, and 10 bases separated the two germline ends. Written as DNA, the CDR3 is TGTGCCAGCAGTGAGATTGGTAGGTACGAGCAGTACTTC. This translates into CASSEIGRYEQYF.

The V and J genes are TRBV4-1 and TRBJ2-7; a weak D match, TRBD2 (6 bases). Trimming pared 4 bases from V and 5 bases from J, leaving 21 bases between. The CDR3 sequence is 16 residues long. From germline, CDR1 is MGHRA and CDR2 YSYEKL. CDR3 DNA sequence: TGCGCCAGCAGCCCCCCCTCGGCGGGGCCCATCCACGAGCAGTACTTC. This encodes CASSPPSAGPIHEQYF.